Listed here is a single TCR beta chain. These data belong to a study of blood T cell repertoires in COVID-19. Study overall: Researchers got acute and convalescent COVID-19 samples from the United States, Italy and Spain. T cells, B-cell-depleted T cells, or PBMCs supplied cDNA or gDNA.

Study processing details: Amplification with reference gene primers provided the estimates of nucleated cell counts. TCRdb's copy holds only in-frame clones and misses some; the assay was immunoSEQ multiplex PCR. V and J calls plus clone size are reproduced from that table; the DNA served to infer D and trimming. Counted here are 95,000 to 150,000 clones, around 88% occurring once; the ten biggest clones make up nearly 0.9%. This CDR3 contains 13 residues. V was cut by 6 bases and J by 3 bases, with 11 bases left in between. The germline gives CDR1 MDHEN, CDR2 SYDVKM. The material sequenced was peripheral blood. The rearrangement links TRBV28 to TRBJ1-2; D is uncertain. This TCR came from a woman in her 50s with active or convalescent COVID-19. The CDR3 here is CASSPGEYYGYTF. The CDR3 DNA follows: TGTGCCAGCAGCCCGGGAGAGTACTATGGCTACACCTTC.